This T cell receptor beta chain was captured in a study of cytomegalovirus exposure and HLA in healthy donors. Per germline, CDR1 MGHRA and CDR2 YSYEKL. The CDR3 totals 17 residues. Trimming took 0 bases from V and 5 from J; bases not matched to a gene: 8. About this clone: Its matching antigen is unknown.

The donors (healthy individuals) were bone marrow donors. PCR primers comprised 60 Vbeta and 13 Jbeta primers. Assay: immunoSEQ multiplex PCR; the TCRdb copy retains only in-frame clones and omits some. The repertoire holds about 230,000 clones, with just under 80% as singletons. Study-level findings and limits: Researchers catalogued about 150 TCR beta chains as cytomegalovirus-associated. Fewer N-insertions (relative to the 666-donor mean) were reportedly seen in an Asian-associated ancestry cluster in a later analysis.

The receptor was isolated from a boy younger than 18 in good health and CMV-seronegative. Sequencing was performed on PBMCs. This chain joins TRBV4-1 and TRBJ2-7; 12 nucleotides agree with TRBD2. CDR3 bases: TGCGCCAGCAGCCAAGAACATTGGACTAGCGGGGACAACGAGCAGTACTTC. Translation: CASSQEHWTSGDNEQYF.